The clone carrying this T cell receptor (beta chain) occurred a few times. Germline values: CDR1 PRHDT, CDR2 FYEKMQ (reference sequence). This CDR3 contains 16 residues. V dropped 4 bases and J dropped 5; count of bases not matched to a gene: 11. Researchers amplified the TCR beta CDR3 regions from RNA transcripts. The HTBI set primed first-round TCR CDR3 RT-PCR. MiXCR was run by TCRdb on the multiplex PCR reads, yielding one entry per CDR3 protein. The sample records about 460,000 distinct CDR3 sequences, about 22% being singletons. This sample is part of a study of T cells in Graves' hyperthyroidism and ophthalmopathy.

The rearrangement uses TRBV13 and TRBJ2-1; 7 bases map to TRBD2. The sample comprised blood. This clonotype was obtained from an older woman with Graves' ophthalmopathy. CDR3 DNA sequence: TGTGCCAGCAGCTCAGGACTAGTGGGCACACACAATGAGCAGTTCTTC. Its protein product is CASSSGLVGTHNEQFF.